This TCR beta chain was obtained from a study of long-term antiretroviral therapy in people with HIV. Researchers report immunoSEQ v3.0 was run at survey level. Using immunoSEQ multiplex PCR, the repertoire was profiled, and TCRdb retains in-frame clones only, with some absent. This sample has over 20,000 clones, with about 87% found just once. V lost 4 bases to trimming and J lost 4 bases, with 11 bases between them. Germline V lookup: CDR1 SGHRS, CDR2 YFSETQ. CDR3 length equals 13 residues. The receptor was isolated from a woman aged 50 to 65 with HIV. Here the sequenced sample was unsorted PBMCs, taken approximately 2.5 years after starting antiretroviral therapy. The chain employs TRBV5-1 and TRBJ1-2, with no clear D. Here the CDR3 reads CASSPDGLYGYTF. CDR3 sequence (DNA): TGCGCCAGCAGCCCGGACGGACTCTATGGCTACACCTTC.